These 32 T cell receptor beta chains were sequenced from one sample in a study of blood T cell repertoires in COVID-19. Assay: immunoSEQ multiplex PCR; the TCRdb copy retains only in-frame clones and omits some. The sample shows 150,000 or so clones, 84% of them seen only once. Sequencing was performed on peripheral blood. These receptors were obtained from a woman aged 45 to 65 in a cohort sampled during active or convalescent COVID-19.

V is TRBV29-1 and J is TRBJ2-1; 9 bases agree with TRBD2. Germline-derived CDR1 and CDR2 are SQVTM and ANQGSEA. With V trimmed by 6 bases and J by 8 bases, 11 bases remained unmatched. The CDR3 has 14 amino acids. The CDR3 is CSVNVGTSFDEQFF. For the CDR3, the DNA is TGCAGCGTCAACGTCGGGACTAGCTTCGATGAGCAGTTCTTC.

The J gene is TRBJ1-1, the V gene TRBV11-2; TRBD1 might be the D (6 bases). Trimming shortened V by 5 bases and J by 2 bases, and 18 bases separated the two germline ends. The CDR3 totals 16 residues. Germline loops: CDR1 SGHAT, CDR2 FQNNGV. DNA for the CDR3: TGTGCCAGCAGCCCTAGGGGGGGCTGGGGAAACACTGAAGCTTTCTTT. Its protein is CASSPRGGWGNTEAFF.

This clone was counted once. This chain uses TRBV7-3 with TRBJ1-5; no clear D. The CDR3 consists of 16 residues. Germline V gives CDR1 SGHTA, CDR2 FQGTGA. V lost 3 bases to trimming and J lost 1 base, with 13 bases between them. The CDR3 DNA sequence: TGTGCCAGCAGCTTTCCCGGGGAGGAGAGCAATCAGCCCCAGCATTTT. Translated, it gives CASSFPGEESNQPQHF.

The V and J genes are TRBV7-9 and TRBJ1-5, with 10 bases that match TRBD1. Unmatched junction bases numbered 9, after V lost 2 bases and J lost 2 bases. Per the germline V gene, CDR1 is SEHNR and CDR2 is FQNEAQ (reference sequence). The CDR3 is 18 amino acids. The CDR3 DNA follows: TGTGCCAGCAGCTTACTAGGACAGGGGGGTTTGGGCAATCAGCCCCAGCATTTT. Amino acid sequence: CASSLLGQGGLGNQPQHF.

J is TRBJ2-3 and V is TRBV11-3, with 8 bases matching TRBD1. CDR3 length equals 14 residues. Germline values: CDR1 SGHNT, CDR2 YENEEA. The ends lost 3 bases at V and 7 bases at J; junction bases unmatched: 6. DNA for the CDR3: TGTGCCAGCAGCTTTGACAGGGGCTCTTATACGCAGTATTTT. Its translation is CASSFDRGSYTQYF.

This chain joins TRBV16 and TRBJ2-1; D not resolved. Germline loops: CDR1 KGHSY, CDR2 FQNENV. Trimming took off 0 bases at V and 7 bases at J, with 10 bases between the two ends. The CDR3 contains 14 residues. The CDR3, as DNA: TGTGCCAGCAGCCAATCCGGCAGGCTAAATGAGCAGTTCTTC. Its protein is CASSQSGRLNEQFF. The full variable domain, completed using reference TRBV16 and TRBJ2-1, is GEEVAQTPKHLVRGEGQKAKLYCAPIKGHSYVFWYQQVLKNEFKFLISFQNENVFDETGMPKERFSAKCLPNSPCSLEIQATKLEDSAVYFCASSQSGRLNEQFFGPGTRLTVL.

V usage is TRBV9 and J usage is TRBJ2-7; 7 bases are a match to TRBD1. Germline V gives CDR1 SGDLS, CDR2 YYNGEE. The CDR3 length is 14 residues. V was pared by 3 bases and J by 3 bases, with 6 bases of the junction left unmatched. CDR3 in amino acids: CASSEWDRGYEQYF. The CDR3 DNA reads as TGTGCCAGCAGCGAATGGGACAGAGGCTACGAGCAGTACTTC.

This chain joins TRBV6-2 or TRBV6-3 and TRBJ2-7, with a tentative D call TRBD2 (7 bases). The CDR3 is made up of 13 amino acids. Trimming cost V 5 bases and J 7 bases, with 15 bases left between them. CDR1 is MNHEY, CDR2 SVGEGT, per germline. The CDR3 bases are TGTGCCAGCAGTCCCGCGGGGGCACGGGAGCAGTACTTC. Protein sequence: CASSPAGAREQYF.

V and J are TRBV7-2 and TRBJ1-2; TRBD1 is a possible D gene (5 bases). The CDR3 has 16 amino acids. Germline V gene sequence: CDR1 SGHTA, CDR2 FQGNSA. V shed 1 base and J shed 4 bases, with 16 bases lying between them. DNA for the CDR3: TGTGCCAGCAGCTTAGAATGGCGGGGCGGGGGCTATGGCTACACCTTC. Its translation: CASSLEWRGGGYGYTF.

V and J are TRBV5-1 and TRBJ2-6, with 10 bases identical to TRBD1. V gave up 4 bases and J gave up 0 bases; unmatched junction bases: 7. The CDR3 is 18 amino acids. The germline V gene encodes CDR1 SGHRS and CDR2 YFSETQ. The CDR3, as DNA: TGCGCCAGCAGCACCGGACAGGGGGTCGGCTCTGGGGCCAACGTCCTGACTTTC. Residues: CASSTGQGVGSGANVLTF.

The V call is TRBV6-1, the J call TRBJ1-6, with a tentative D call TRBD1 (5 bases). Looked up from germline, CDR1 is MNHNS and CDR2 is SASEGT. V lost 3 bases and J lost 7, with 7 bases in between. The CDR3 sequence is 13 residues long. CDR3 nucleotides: TGTGCCAGCAGTGAGGCAGGGAATTCACCCCTCCACTTT. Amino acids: CASSEAGNSPLHF.

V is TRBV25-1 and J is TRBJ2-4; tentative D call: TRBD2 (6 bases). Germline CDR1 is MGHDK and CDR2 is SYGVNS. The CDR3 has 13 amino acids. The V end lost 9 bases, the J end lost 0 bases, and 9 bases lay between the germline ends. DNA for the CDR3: TGTGCCAGGGACTACCCAGCCAAAAACATTCAGTACTTC. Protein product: CARDYPAKNIQYF.

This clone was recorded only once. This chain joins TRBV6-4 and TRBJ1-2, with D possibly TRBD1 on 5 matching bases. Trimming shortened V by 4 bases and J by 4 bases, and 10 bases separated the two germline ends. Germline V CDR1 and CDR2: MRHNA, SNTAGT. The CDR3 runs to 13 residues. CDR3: CASSGGRAYGYTF. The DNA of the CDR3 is TGTGCCAGCAGTGGGGGCAGGGCCTATGGCTACACCTTC.

DNA of the CDR3: TGTGCCAGCAGCTTAGCCCTAGCGCGATACAATGAGCAGTTCTTC. Protein: CASSLALARYNEQFF. The chain carries TRBV7-2 and TRBJ2-1, with D possibly matching TRBD2 (6 bases). The V end was cut by 0 bases, the J end by 4 bases, with 10 bases between. This CDR3 region has 15 residues. Germline lookup yields CDR1 SGHTA and CDR2 FQGNSA.

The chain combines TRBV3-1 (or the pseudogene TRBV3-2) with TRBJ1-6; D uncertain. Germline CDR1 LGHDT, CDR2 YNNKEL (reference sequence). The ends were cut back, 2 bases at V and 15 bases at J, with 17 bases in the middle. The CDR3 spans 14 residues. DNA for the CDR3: TGTGCCAGCAGCCAACTTGGCGGGAGCGAACTCCTCCACTTT. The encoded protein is CASSQLGGSELLHF.

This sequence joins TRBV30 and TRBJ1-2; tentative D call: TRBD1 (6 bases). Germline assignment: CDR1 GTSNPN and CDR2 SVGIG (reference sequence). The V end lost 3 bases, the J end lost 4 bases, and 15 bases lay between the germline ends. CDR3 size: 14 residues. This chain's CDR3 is CAWRMTGALYGYTF. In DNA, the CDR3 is TGTGCCTGGAGGATGACAGGTGCCCTCTATGGCTACACCTTC.

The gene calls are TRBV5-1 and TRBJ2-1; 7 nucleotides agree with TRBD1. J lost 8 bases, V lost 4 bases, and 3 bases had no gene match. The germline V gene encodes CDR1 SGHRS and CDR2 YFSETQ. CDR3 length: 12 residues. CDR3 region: CASSPQGDEQFF. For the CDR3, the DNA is TGCGCCAGCAGCCCCCAGGGGGATGAGCAGTTCTTC.

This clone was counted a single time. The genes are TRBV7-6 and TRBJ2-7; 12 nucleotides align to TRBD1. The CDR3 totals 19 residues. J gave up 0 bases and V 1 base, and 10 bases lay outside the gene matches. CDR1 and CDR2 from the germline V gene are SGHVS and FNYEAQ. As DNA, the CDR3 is TGTGCCAGCAGCTTAGGGACCGGGACAGGGGGCCGGAGCTCCTACGAGCAGTACTTC. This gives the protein CASSLGTGTGGRSSYEQYF.

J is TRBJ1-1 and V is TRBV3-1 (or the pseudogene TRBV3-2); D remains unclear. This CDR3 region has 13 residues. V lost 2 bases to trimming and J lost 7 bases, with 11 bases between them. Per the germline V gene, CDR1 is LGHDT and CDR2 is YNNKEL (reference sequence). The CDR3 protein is CASSQSGRGEAFF. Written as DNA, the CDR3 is TGTGCCAGCAGCCAAAGCGGACGGGGTGAAGCTTTCTTT.

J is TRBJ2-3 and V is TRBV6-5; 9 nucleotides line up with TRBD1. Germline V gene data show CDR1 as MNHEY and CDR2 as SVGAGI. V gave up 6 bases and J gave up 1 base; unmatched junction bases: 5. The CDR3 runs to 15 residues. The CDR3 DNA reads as TGTGCCAGCAGACCCCGGGACAGGGGCACAGATACGCAGTATTTT. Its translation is CASRPRDRGTDTQYF.

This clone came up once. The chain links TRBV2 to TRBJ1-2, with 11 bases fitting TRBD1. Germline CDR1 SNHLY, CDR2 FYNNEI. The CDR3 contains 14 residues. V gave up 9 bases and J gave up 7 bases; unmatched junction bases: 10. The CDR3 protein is CASRGDRGFGGYTF. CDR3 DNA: TGTGCCAGTCGAGGGGACAGGGGGTTTGGTGGCTACACCTTC.

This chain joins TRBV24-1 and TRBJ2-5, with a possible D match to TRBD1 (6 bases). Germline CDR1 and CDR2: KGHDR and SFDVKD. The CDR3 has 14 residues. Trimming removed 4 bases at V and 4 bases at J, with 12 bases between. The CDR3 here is CATSDHREGETQYF. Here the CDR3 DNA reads TGTGCCACCAGTGACCACAGGGAAGGAGAGACCCAGTACTTC.

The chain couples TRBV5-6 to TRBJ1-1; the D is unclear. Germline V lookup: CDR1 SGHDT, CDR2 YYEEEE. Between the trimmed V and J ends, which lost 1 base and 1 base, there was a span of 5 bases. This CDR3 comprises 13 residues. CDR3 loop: CASSLKPNTEAFF. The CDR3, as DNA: TGTGCCAGCAGCTTGAAGCCGAACACTGAAGCTTTCTTT.

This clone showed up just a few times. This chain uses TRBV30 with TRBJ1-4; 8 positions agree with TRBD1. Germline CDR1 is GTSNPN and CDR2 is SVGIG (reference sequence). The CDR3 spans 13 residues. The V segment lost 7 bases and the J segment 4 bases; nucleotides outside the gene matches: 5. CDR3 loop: CASTGDVNEKLFF. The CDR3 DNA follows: TGTGCCTCGACAGGGGATGTTAATGAAAAACTGTTTTTT. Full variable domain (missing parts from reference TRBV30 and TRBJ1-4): SQTIHQWPATLVQPVGSPLSLECTVEGTSNPNLYWYRQAAGRGLQLLFYSVGIGQISSEVPQNLSASRPQDRQFILSSKKLLLSDSGFYLCASTGDVNEKLFFGSGTQLSVL.

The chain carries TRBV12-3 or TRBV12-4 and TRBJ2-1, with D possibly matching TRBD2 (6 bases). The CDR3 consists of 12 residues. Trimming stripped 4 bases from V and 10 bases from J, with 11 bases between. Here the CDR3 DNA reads TGTGCCAGCAGTTCGAGCGCGGGGGAGCAGTTCTTC. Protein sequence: CASSSSAGEQFF.

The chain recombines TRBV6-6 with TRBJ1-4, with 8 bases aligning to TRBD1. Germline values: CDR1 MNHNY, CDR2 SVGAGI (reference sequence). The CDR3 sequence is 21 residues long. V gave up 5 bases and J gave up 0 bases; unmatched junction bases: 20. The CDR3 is CASSRQAGQGHFPSTNEKLFF. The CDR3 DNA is TGTGCCAGCAGTCGCCAAGCCGGACAGGGTCATTTTCCGTCAACTAATGAAAAACTGTTTTTT.

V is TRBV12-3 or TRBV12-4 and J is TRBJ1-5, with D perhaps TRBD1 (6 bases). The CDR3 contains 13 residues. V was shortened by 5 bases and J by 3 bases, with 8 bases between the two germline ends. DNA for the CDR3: TGTGCCAGCAGTCAGGGGAACAATCAGCCCCAGCATTTT. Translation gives CASSQGNNQPQHF.

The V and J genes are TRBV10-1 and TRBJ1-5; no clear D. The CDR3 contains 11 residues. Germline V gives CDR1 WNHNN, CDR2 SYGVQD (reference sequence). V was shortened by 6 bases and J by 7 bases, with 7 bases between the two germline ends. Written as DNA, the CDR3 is TGCGCCAGCAGGCTTCGGCAGCCCCAGCATTTT. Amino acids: CASRLRQPQHF.

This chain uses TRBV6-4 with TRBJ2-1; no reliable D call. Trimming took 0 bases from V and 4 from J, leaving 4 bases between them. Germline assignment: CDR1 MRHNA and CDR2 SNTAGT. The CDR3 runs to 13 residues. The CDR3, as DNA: TGTGCCAGCAGTGACTCCGGGTACAATGAGCAGTTCTTC. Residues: CASSDSGYNEQFF.

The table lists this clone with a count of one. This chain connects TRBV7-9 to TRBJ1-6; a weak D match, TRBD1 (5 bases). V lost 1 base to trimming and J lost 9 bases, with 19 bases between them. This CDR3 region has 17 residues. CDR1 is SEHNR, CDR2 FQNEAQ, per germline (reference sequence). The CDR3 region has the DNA TGTGCCAGCAGCTTAGGACCCATGGGGGGGGTCGGTTCACCCCTCCACTTT. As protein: CASSLGPMGGVGSPLHF.

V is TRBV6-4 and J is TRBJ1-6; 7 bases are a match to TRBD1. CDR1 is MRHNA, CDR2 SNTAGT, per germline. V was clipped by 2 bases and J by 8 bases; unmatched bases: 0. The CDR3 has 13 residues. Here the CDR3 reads CASSDGQDSPLHF. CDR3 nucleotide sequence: TGTGCCAGCAGTGACGGACAGGATTCACCCCTCCACTTT.

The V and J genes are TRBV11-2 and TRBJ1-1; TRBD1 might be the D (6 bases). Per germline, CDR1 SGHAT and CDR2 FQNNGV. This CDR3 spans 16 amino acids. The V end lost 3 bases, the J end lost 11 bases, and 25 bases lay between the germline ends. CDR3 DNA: TGTGCCAGCAGCTTTCCCCAGACAGGCGTCCCCCTGGGGGCTTTCTTT. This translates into CASSFPQTGVPLGAFF.